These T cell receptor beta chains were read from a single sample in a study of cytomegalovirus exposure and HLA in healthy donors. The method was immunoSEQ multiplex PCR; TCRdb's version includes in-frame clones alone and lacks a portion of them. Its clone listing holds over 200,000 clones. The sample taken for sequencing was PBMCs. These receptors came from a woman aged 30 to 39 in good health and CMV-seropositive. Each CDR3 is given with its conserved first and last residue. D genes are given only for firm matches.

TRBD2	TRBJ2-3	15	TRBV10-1	CASREERGSTDTQYF	TGCGCCAGCAGGGAAGAGCGGGGTAGCACAGATACGCAGTATTTT
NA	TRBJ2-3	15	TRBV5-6	CASSFGRGRTDTQYF	TGTGCCAGCAGCTTTGGGCGGGGACGCACAGATACGCAGTATTTT
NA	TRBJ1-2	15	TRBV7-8	CASSSYPGTNYGYTF	TGTGCCAGCAGCTCGTACCCCGGGACTAACTATGGCTACACCTTC
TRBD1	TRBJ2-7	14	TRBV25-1	CASSDHRGSYEQYF	TGTGCCAGTAGTGATCACAGGGGTTCCTACGAGCAGTACTTC
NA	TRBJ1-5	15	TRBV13	CASSLTRGSNQPQHF	TGTGCCAGCAGCTTAACGAGGGGGAGCAATCAGCCCCAGCATTTT
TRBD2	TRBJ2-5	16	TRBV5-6	CASSMTSGGALETQYF	TGTGCCAGCAGCATGACTAGCGGGGGGGCGTTGGAGACCCAGTACTTC
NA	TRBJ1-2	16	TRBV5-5	CASSLYTQGGRYGYTF	TGTGCCAGCAGCTTGTACACCCAGGGAGGGAGGTATGGCTACACCTTC
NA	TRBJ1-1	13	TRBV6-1	CASSGQDNTEAFF	TGTGCCAGCAGTGGACAGGATAATACTGAAGCTTTCTTT
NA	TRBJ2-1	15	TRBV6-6	CASSYRTEFGPEQFF	TGTGCCAGCAGTTACCGGACAGAGTTTGGCCCAGAGCAGTTCTTC
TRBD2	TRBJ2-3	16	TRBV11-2	CASSLWGGRAGDTQYF	TGTGCCAGCAGCTTATGGGGCGGGAGGGCAGGAGATACGCAGTATTTT
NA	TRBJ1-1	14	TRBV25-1	CASRLGGLNTEAFF	TGTGCCAGCCGCCTTGGGGGCCTGAACACTGAAGCTTTCTTT
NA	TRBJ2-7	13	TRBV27	CASSLSLSYEQYF	TGTGCCAGCAGTTTGTCACTGAGTTACGAGCAGTACTTC
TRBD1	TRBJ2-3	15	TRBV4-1	CASSQTGAGTDTQYF	TGCGCCAGCAGCCAGACAGGGGCCGGCACAGATACGCAGTATTTT
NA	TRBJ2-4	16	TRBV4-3	CASSQGGERLRNIQYF	TGCGCCAGCAGCCAAGGGGGCGAGCGATTGAGAAACATTCAGTACTTC
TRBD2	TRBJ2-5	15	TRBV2	CASSDPPGGGETQYF	TGTGCCAGCAGTGACCCCCCGGGGGGTGGAGAGACCCAGTACTTC
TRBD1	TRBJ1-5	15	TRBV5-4	CASSFGGTGGQPQHF	TGTGCCAGCAGCTTCGGCGGGACAGGGGGTCAGCCCCAGCATTTT
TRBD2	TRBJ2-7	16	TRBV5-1	CASSTGLAGGPSEQYF	TGCGCCAGCAGCACGGGACTAGCGGGAGGGCCCTCCGAGCAGTACTTC
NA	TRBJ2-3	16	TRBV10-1	CASSGSTRPLTDTQYF	TGCGCCAGCAGTGGATCGACTAGGCCTCTCACAGATACGCAGTATTTT
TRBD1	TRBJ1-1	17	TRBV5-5	CASNRDRGRSVNTEAFF	TGTGCCAGCAACCGTGACAGGGGGCGTTCGGTGAACACTGAAGCTTTCTTT
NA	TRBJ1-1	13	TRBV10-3	CAITQQGGTEAFF	TGTGCCATCACACAACAGGGAGGGACTGAAGCTTTCTTT
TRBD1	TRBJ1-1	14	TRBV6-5	CASSSGQGYTEAFF	TGTGCCAGCAGTTCGGGACAGGGTTACACTGAAGCTTTCTTT
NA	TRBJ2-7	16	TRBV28	CASSLLWTGSSYEQYF	TGTGCCAGCAGTTTATTATGGACTGGCAGCTCCTACGAGCAGTACTTC
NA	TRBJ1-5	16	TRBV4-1	CASSQDGAARNQPQHF	TGCGCCAGCAGCCAAGATGGGGCAGCCCGCAATCAGCCCCAGCATTTT
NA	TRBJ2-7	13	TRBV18	CASSTGTPYEQYF	TGTGCCAGCTCTACAGGGACCCCCTACGAGCAGTACTTC
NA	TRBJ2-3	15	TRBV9	CASSSHPASPDTQYF	TGTGCCAGCAGCTCTCATCCCGCTAGCCCAGATACGCAGTATTTT
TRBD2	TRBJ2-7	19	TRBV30	CAWSVYWTSGSLRGEEQYF	TGTGCCTGGAGTGTATATTGGACTAGCGGGAGTCTGAGAGGTGAAGAGCAGTACTTC
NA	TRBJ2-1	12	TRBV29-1	CSVEAAYNEQFF	TGCAGCGTTGAAGCAGCCTACAATGAGCAGTTCTTC
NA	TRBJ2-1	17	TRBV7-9	CASSLAPGTAWNNEQFF	TGTGCCAGCAGCTTAGCGCCTGGGACTGCATGGAACAATGAGCAGTTCTTC
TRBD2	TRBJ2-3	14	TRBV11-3	CASQASTSPDTQYF	TGTGCCTCACAGGCCTCGACTAGCCCAGATACGCAGTATTTT
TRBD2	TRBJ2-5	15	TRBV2	CASSELSGGQETQYF	TGTGCCAGCAGTGAACTTTCGGGGGGGCAAGAGACCCAGTACTTC
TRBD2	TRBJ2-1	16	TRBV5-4	CASDLAGASSYNEQFF	TGTGCCAGCGATTTAGCGGGGGCAAGCTCCTACAATGAGCAGTTCTTC
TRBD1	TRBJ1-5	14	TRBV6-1	CASRDRDGGQPQHF	TGTGCCAGCAGAGACAGGGATGGTGGTCAGCCCCAGCATTTT
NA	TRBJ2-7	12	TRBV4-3	CASSQDWAEQYF	TGCGCCAGCAGCCAAGATTGGGCCGAGCAGTACTTC
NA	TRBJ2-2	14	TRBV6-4	CAGFHGKNTGELFF	TGTGCCGGGTTTCACGGGAAGAACACCGGGGAGCTGTTTTTT
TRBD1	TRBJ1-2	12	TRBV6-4	CASSSRGTGYTF	TGTGCCAGCAGCTCCAGGGGGACCGGCTACACCTTC
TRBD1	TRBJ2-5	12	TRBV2	CAVQGAGETQYF	TGTGCCGTACAGGGGGCCGGAGAGACCCAGTACTTC
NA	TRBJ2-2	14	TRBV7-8	CASSFSRGAGELFF	TGTGCCAGCAGCTTTTCCCGCGGCGCCGGGGAGCTGTTTTTT
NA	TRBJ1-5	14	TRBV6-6	CASSYTGYNQPQHF	TGTGCCAGCAGTTATACAGGGTACAATCAGCCCCAGCATTTT
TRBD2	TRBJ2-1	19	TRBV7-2	CASSFSGRQDRVSYNEQFF	TGTGCCAGCAGCTTTAGCGGGAGACAGGATAGAGTTTCCTACAATGAGCAGTTCTTC
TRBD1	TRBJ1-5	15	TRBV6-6	CASSRQGASNQPQHF	TGTGCCAGCAGCAGACAGGGGGCCAGCAATCAGCCCCAGCATTTT
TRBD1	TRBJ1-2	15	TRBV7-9	CASSLLGGSVDGYTF	TGTGCCAGCAGCTTACTAGGGGGCTCTGTAGATGGCTACACCTTC
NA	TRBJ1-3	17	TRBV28	CASSHSDGGMSGNTIYF	TGTGCCAGCAGTCACTCCGACGGGGGTATGTCTGGAAACACCATATATTTT
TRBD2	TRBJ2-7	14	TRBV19	CASSGSGGYYEQYF	TGTGCCAGTAGTGGAAGCGGGGGGTACTACGAGCAGTACTTC
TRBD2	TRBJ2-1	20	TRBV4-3	CASSQDVRLAGSWHNNEQFF	TGCGCCAGCAGCCAAGATGTGAGGCTAGCGGGAAGCTGGCACAACAATGAGCAGTTCTTC
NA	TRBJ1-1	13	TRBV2	CASRATVEPEAFF	TGTGCCAGCAGGGCTACAGTGGAACCTGAAGCTTTCTTT
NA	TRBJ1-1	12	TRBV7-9	CASSLIVTEAFF	TGTGCCAGCAGCTTAATAGTCACTGAAGCTTTCTTT
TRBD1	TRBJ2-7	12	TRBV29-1	CSVEGQGYEQYF	TGCAGCGTTGAAGGACAGGGCTACGAGCAGTACTTC
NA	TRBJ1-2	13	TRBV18	CASSPPRNYGYTF	TGTGCCAGCTCACCCCCCCGGAACTATGGCTACACCTTC
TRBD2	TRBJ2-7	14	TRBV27	CASSGLAGGGEQYF	TGTGCCAGCAGTGGACTAGCGGGGGGGGGTGAGCAGTACTTC
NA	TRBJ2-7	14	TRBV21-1	CASSGGARSYEQYF	TGTGCCAGCAGCGGCGGGGCTCGGTCCTACGAGCAGTACTTC
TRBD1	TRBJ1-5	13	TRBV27	CASRGQGNQPQHF	TGTGCCAGCAGGGGACAGGGTAATCAGCCCCAGCATTTT
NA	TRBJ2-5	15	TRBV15	CATSRRMGLQETQYF	TGTGCCACCAGCAGACGCATGGGACTGCAAGAGACCCAGTACTTC